Shown below are 18 T cell receptor beta chains from a single sample sequenced in a study of blood T cells in healthy people across ages. It was with a sample-barcoded 5' primer and a J-beta primer mix that a second PCR of roughly 6 to 12 cycles was run. TCRdb reprocessed the 5' RACE reads via MiXCR and lists one record per CDR3 protein. The data hold about 1.7 million distinct CDR3 sequences, with roughly 27% observed a single time. Sequences were obtained from blood. These receptors originate from a woman aged 25 to 39 in good health.

This clonotype was recorded at least ten times. This sequence joins TRBV29-1 and TRBJ2-7; D is possibly TRBD1 (5 bases). This CDR3 contains 13 residues. The germline gives CDR1 SQVTM, CDR2 ANQGSEA. CDR3 bases: TGCAGGGCGCTTGTGACAGAGGACTACGAGCAGTACTTC. Residues: CRALVTEDYEQYF.

V and J are TRBV6-6 and TRBJ1-5; a weak D match, TRBD1 (5 bases). Germline lookup yields CDR1 MNHNY and CDR2 SVGAGI (reference sequence). Trimming took 6 bases from V and 9 from J, leaving 12 bases between them. CDR3 length: 12 amino acids. This chain's CDR3 is CASSSSRVPQHF. The CDR3 coding sequence is TGTGCCAGCAGCTCTTCCAGGGTGCCCCAGCATTTT.

Turning to this clonotype: One base away lies a much larger clone, so this may be a sequencing read error. The chain is built from TRBV25-1 and TRBJ2-7; TRBD1 matches 7 bases. Judging by the DNA end, TRBJ2-5 fits better; the J call may be wrong. Germline CDR1 reads MGHDK; CDR2 reads SYGVNS. This CDR3 has 17 amino acids. The DNA for the CDR3 is TGTGCCAGCAGTAAACGTCGGCAGACAGGGACAAAAGAGACCCAGTACTTC. Protein: CASSKRRQTGTKETQYF.

Ten or more counts support this clonotype. The V call is TRBV5-1, the J call TRBJ2-7; 7 nucleotides agree with TRBD2. CDR1 and CDR2 from the germline V gene are SGHRS and YFSETQ. V lost 4 bases, J lost 1 base, and 8 bases stayed unmatched. The CDR3 extends over 15 amino acids. In DNA form, the CDR3 reads TGCGCCAGCAGCGGAGGGACTATCCTATCCTACGAGCAGTACTTC. It specifies CASSGGTILSYEQYF.

The chain links TRBV12-3 or TRBV12-4 to TRBJ2-1; 12 bases fit TRBD2. The CDR3 is 14 amino acids. V was clipped by 7 bases and J by 8 bases; unmatched bases: 6. CDR3 region: CASTASGRDDEQFF. CDR3 DNA: TGTGCCAGCACGGCTAGCGGGAGGGACGATGAGCAGTTCTTC.

The chain joins TRBV3-1 to TRBJ1-1, with 8 bases aligning to TRBD1. CDR1 and CDR2 from the germline V gene are LGHDT and YNNKEL (reference sequence). The CDR3 totals 14 residues. V dropped 6 bases and J dropped 6; count of bases not matched to a gene: 9. CDR3 sequence (DNA): TGTGCCAGCAGTCCAAGGGACAGGCGGGCTGAAGCTTTCTTT. This encodes CASSPRDRRAEAFF.

This clonotype has ten or more counts. The V and J genes are TRBV25-1 and TRBJ2-7, with D possibly being TRBD1 (6 bases). V was pared by 8 bases and J by 1 base, with 9 bases between. This CDR3 comprises 12 residues. CDR1 is MGHDK and CDR2 is SYGVNS in the germline V gene. The CDR3 region has the DNA TGTGCCAGCGAAGGACAGTCCTACGAGCAGTACTTC. Protein: CASEGQSYEQYF.

This clonotype turned up a few times. The gene calls are TRBV5-1 and TRBJ2-1, with D possibly being TRBD1 (5 bases). The CDR3 length is 15 residues. Trimming cost V 4 bases and J 3 bases, with 14 bases left between them. CDR1 SGHRS and CDR2 YFSETQ come from the germline V gene. CDR3 protein: CASSPHRSRYNEQFF. DNA for the CDR3: TGCGCCAGCAGCCCGCACAGGAGCCGCTACAATGAGCAGTTCTTC.

Only a few counts were recorded for this clonotype. This chain links TRBV12-3 or TRBV12-4 with TRBJ1-5; D possibly corresponds to TRBD1 (5 bases). The V gene lost 5 bases and the J gene lost 3 bases, with 11 bases spanning the gap. This CDR3 is built from 14 residues. The CDR3 loop is CASSRDGLNQPQHF. CDR3 sequence (DNA): TGTGCCAGCAGTCGGGACGGACTCAATCAGCCCCAGCATTTT.

The V call is TRBV7-9, the J call TRBJ2-1; D call uncertain. V was pared by 1 base and J by 16 bases, with 17 bases between. The CDR3 contains 13 residues. Per the germline V gene, CDR1 is SEHNR and CDR2 is FQNEAQ (reference sequence). This chain's CDR3 is CASSLGRRPRLFF. CDR3 bases: TGTGCCAGCAGCTTAGGCAGGCGGCCCCGGCTCTTCTTC.

The J gene is TRBJ1-3, the V gene TRBV5-5; no reliable D call. The CDR3 extends over 14 amino acids. V was trimmed by 0 bases and J by 4 bases, leaving 8 bases between them. Germline V gives CDR1 SGHKS, CDR2 YYEKEE (reference sequence). As DNA, the CDR3 is TGTGCCAGCAGCTTGGGACGACCGGGAAACACCATATATTTT. Translation gives CASSLGRPGNTIYF.

The chain joins TRBV29-1 to TRBJ2-1, with unresolved D. Per germline, CDR1 SQVTM and CDR2 ANQGSEA. Trimming removed 1 base at V and 4 bases at J, with 14 bases between. The CDR3 covers 15 residues. In DNA, the CDR3 is TGCAGCGTTGAAGGGCAGTCGATTTTTTACAATGAGCAGTTCTTC. The encoded protein is CSVEGQSIFYNEQFF.

This clonotype has a handful of counts. This sequence joins TRBV15 and TRBJ2-1; no clear D. Germline-derived CDR1 and CDR2 are LNHNV and YYDKDF (reference sequence). V lost 6 bases and J 5 bases, leaving 17 bases between the germline ends. This CDR3 has 15 amino acids. The CDR3 spells CATSSTRKANNEQFF. CDR3 DNA sequence: TGTGCCACCAGTAGCACTCGGAAGGCAAACAATGAGCAGTTCTTC. Supplemented by reference TRBV15 and TRBJ2-1, the full variable domain reads DAMVIQNPRYQVTQFGKPVTLSCSQTLNHNVMYWYQQKSSQAPKLLFHYYDKDFNNEADTPDNFQSRRPNTSFCFLDIRSPGLGDTAMYLCATSSTRKANNEQFFGPGTRLTVL.

The V and J genes are TRBV20-1 and TRBJ2-7, with TRBD2 matching over 10 bases. In germline, CDR1 is DFQATT, CDR2 SNEGSKA (reference sequence). V was pared by 3 bases and J by 0 bases, with 8 bases of the junction left unmatched. This CDR3 has 16 residues. The CDR3 region has the DNA TGCAGTGCTAGGGGGCTAGCGGGGGATATCTCCTACGAGCAGTACTTC. Its protein product is CSARGLAGDISYEQYF.

This clonotype occurred a few times. The V call is TRBV14, the J call TRBJ2-1, with D possibly TRBD2 on 5 matching bases. Germline V gene sequence: CDR1 SGHDN, CDR2 FVKESK. The CDR3 totals 11 residues. V gave up 1 base and J gave up 10 bases, with 5 bases separating them. CDR3 nucleotide sequence: TGTGCCAGCAGCCAAGGGGAGGAGCAGTTCTTC. Encoded protein: CASSQGEEQFF.

Note on this clonotype: The junction does not match germline at one end; this may be a read error. The gene calls are TRBV28 and TRBJ2-7; D tentatively reads TRBD1 or TRBD2 (6 bases each). CDR1 is MDHEN and CDR2 is SYDVKM in the germline V gene. The CDR3 contains 14 residues. The CDR3 region has the DNA TGTGCCACCAGTTTGGGGGGCAGGTCCTACGAGCAGTACTTC. Its protein is CATSLGGRSYEQYF.

This clonotype came up many times. The CDR3 sequence is CASRPGTAYGYTF. The CDR3 coding sequence is TGTGCCAGCAGACCCGGGACAGCCTATGGCTACACCTTC. The J gene is TRBJ1-2, the V gene TRBV12-3 or TRBV12-4, with 7 positions matching TRBD1. The CDR3 spans 13 residues. V gave up 6 bases and J gave up 4 bases; unmatched junction bases: 5.

The rearrangement joins TRBV7-2 to TRBJ2-6; 9 nucleotides line up with TRBD1. Germline CDR1 SGHTA, CDR2 FQGNSA. CDR3 size: 15 residues. The ends lost 8 bases at V and 8 bases at J; junction bases unmatched: 10. The chain's CDR3 is CASSPGGTGTNVLTF. CDR3 bases: TGTGCCAGCTCCCCTGGGGGGACAGGGACCAACGTCCTGACTTTC.